This T cell receptor (beta chain) was sequenced in a study of blood T cell repertoires in COVID-19. Background on the study: Spain, Italy and the United States supplied samples that represented acute and convalescent COVID-19. Sample material is recorded as cDNA or gDNA derived from T cells, B-cell-depleted T cells, or PBMCs.

The V end lost 2 bases, the J end lost 10 bases, and 12 bases lay between the germline ends. The CDR3 is 13 amino acids. The germline V gene encodes CDR1 SEHNR and CDR2 FQNEAQ (reference sequence). Original handling: Quantification of nucleated cells was approximated via reference gene primer amplification. The table came from immunoSEQ multiplex PCR; TCRdb's copy has only in-frame clones and leaves some out. The D gene and trimming were derived from the DNA, and the V and J assignments and clone size from that table. The sample shows roughly 100,000 clones, 84% of them seen only once. This sequence joins TRBV7-9 and TRBJ1-5; D unclear. The source material was peripheral blood. This TCR was recovered from a man in his 60s with acute or convalescent COVID-19. CDR3 in amino acids: CASSLTSEDPQHF. CDR3 in DNA: TGTGCCAGCAGCTTAACTTCTGAGGATCCCCAGCATTTT.